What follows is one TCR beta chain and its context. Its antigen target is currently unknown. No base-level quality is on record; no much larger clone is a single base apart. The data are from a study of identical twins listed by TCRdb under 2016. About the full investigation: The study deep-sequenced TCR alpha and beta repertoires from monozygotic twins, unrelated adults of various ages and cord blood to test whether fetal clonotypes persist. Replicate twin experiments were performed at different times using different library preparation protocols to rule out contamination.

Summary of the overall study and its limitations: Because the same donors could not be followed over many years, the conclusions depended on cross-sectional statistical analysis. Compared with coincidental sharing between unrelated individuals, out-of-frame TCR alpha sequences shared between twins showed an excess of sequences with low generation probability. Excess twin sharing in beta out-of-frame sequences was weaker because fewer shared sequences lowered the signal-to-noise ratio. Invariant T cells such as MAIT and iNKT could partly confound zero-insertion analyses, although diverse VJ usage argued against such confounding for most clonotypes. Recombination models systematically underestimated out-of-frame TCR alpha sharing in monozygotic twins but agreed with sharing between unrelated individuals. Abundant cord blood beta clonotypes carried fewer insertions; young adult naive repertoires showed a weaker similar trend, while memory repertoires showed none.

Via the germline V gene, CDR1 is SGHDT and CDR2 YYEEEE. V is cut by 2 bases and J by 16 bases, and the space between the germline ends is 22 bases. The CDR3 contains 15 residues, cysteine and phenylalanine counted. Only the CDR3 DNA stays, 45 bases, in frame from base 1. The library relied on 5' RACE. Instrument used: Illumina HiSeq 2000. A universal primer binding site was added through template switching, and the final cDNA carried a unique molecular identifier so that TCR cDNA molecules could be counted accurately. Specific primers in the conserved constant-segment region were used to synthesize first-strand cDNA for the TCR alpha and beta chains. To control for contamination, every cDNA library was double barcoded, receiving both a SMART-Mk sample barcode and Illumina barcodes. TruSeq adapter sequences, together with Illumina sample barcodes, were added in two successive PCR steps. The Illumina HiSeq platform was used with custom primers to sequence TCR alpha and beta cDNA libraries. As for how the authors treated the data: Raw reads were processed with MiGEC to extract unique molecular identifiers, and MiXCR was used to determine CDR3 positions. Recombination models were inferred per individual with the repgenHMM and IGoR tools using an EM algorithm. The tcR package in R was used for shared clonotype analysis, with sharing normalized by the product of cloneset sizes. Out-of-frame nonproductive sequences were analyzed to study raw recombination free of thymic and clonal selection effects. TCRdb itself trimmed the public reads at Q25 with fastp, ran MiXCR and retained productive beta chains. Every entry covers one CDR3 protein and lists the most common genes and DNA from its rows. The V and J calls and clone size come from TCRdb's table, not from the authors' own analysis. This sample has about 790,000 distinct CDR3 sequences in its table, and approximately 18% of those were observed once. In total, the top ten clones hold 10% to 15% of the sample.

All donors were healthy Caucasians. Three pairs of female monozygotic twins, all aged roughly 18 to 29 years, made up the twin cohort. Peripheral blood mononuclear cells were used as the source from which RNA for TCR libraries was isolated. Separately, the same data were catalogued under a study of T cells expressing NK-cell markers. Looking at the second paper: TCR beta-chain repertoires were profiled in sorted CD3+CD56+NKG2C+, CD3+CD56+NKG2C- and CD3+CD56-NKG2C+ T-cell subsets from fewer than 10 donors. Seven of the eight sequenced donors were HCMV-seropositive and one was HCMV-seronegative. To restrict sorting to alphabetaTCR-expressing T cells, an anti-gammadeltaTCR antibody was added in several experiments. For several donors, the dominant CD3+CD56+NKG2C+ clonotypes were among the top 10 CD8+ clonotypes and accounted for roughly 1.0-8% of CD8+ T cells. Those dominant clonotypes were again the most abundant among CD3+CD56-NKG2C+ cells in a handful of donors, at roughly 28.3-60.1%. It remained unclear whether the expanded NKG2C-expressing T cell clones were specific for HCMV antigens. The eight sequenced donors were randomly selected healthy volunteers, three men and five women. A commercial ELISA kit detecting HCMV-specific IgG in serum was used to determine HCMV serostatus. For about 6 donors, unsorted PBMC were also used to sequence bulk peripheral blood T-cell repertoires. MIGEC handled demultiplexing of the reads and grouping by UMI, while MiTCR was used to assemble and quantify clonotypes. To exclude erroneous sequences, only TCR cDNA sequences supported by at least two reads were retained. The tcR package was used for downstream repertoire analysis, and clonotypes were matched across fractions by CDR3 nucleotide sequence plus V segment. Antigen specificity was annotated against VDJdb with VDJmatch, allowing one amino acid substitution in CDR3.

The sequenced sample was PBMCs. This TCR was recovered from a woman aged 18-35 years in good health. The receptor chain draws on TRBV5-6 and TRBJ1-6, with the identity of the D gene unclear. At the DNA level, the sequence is TGTGCCAGCAGCTTTGGCACCCCCGGTGACAAAAATCTCCACTTT. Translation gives CASSFGTPGDKNLHF.